The 15 T cell receptor beta chains reported below all come from one sample, sequenced in a study of low-dose radiotherapy and immunotherapy resistance in tumors. The time point: after trial treatment. Indicated treatment: LDRT plus nivolumab, ipilimumab, low-dose cyclophosphamide and aspirin (RACIN trial). TRAV- and TRBV-specific primers primed first-strand cDNA, covering alpha and beta chains. PCR amplification of the TCRs was performed with Phusion for 15 to 25 PCR cycles, and it relied on a constant-region primer together with a V-primer adapter. A single record per CDR3 protein comes from TCRdb applying MiXCR to the reads. The profile shows tens of thousands of distinct CDR3 sequences, 20% to 30% of them singletons. The sample consisted of PBMCs, taken after low-dose radiotherapy plus immunotherapy. The receptors were sampled from a male donor with prostate cancer.

In this sample, this clonotype turned up many times. V gene TRBV6-2 or TRBV6-3 combines with J gene TRBJ1-5; 8 nucleotides match TRBD1. With 10 bases clipped from V and 8 bases from J, the junction kept 7 bases outside the gene matches. Germline lookup yields CDR1 MNHEY and CDR2 SVGEGT. The CDR3 spans 12 residues. CDR3 region: CATQTGAKPQHF. As DNA, the CDR3 is TGTGCCACCCAGACAGGGGCAAAGCCCCAGCATTTT.

Many counts were recorded for this clonotype. The J gene is TRBJ1-2, the V gene TRBV7-9, with unresolved D. V was shortened by 2 bases and J by 7 bases, with 8 bases between the two germline ends. The CDR3 consists of 12 residues. The germline V gene encodes CDR1 SEHNR and CDR2 FQNEAQ (reference sequence). CDR3 nucleotides: TGTGCCAGCAGCTTAAGATTCGGTGGCTACACCTTC. Protein product: CASSLRFGGYTF.

In this sample, this clonotype turned up many times. The chain employs TRBV5-1 and TRBJ2-1, with D uncertain. The CDR3 sequence is 11 residues long. Looked up from germline, CDR1 is SGHRS and CDR2 is YFSETQ. V dropped 2 bases and J dropped 8 bases, with 5 bases sitting between them. CDR3 sequence (DNA): TGCGCCAGCAGCTTCTTAGATGAGCAGTTCTTC. It is translated as CASSFLDEQFF.

In its sample, this clonotype was seen many times. This chain links TRBV10-3 with TRBJ2-3, with unresolved D. The CDR3 spans 12 residues. Germline CDR1 is ENHRY and CDR2 is SYGVKD. Trimming removed 7 bases at V and 2 bases at J, with 7 bases between. The DNA of the CDR3 is TGTGCCATCAAGGCCTCCACAGATACGCAGTATTTT. Protein: CAIKASTDTQYF.

This chain uses TRBV27 with TRBJ2-7; 7 bases line up with TRBD2. V trimming: 5 bases; J trimming: 3 bases; junction bases outside the gene matches: 4. This CDR3 has 13 residues. Germline lookup yields CDR1 MNHEY and CDR2 SMNVEV (reference sequence). In DNA, the CDR3 is TGTGCCAGCAGTGGGAGGGGCCACTACGAGCAGTACTTC. It encodes CASSGRGHYEQYF.

This clonotype has at least ten counts. The chain couples TRBV15 to TRBJ2-7, with D unclear. V was shortened by 0 bases and J by 5 bases, with 14 bases between the two germline ends. Germline CDR1 and CDR2: LNHNV and YYDKDF (reference sequence). The CDR3 contains 15 residues. The CDR3 spells CATSRDHVVNHEQYF. The DNA for the CDR3 is TGTGCCACCAGCAGAGATCACGTTGTAAACCACGAGCAGTACTTC.

A single count supports this clonotype. This likely reflects a read error, since a far larger clone is one base away. The CDR3 bases are TGCAGTGCGAGAGGTCCGATTGGGTACAATGAGCAGTACTTC. It is translated as CSARGPIGYNEQYF. V usage is TRBV20-1 and J usage is TRBJ2-7; D remains unclear. The CDR3 loop spans 14 amino acids. Germline V gene data show CDR1 as DFQATT and CDR2 as SNEGSKA (reference sequence).

J is TRBJ2-7 and V is TRBV10-2; 7 positions agree with TRBD2. With 8 bases clipped from V and 2 bases from J, the junction kept 6 bases outside the gene matches. Germline V lookup: CDR1 WSHSY, CDR2 SAAADI. This CDR3 region has 13 residues. The CDR3 protein is CASQAAGAYEQYF. In DNA, the CDR3 is TGCGCCAGCCAGGCGGCGGGAGCCTACGAGCAGTACTTC.

In regard to this clonotype: Given a far larger clone just one base away, this is likely a sequencing read error. The chain employs TRBV18 and TRBJ2-1, with a weak D call TRBD2 (5 bases). V gave up 3 bases and J gave up 10 bases, with 25 bases separating them. Germline CDR1 is KGHSH and CDR2 is LQKENI. The CDR3 is 17 residues long. The CDR3 sequence is CASSPPVGLGSPYEQFF. Here the CDR3 DNA reads TGTGCCAGCTCACCTCCGGTAGGACTGGGATCCCCCTACGAGCAGTTCTTC.

Many counts were recorded for this clonotype. This chain links TRBV12-5 with TRBJ1-2, with 7 bases that match TRBD1. Germline trimming cut 7 bases from V and 3 bases from J; bases unmatched to any gene: 8. Germline CDR1 and CDR2: LGHNT and FRNRAP. The CDR3 runs to 14 residues. CDR3 coding DNA: TGTGCTAGTGCCGACCCAGGGACAGACTATGGCTACACCTTC. Residues: CASADPGTDYGYTF.

This clonotype occurred many times. The CDR3 sequence is CASSWAGTDSYEQYF. The CDR3 bases are TGTGCCAGCTCCTGGGCGGGCACGGACTCCTACGAGCAGTACTTC. The J gene is TRBJ2-7, the V gene TRBV18, with a possible D match to TRBD2 (5 bases). Trimming removed 6 bases from V and 0 bases from J, with 15 bases in between. In germline, CDR1 is KGHSH, CDR2 LQKENI. CDR3 size: 15 residues.

This clonotype has only a few counts. The chain recombines TRBV7-8 with TRBJ2-3, with 9 bases aligning to TRBD1. The CDR3 loop spans 14 amino acids. J was trimmed by 3 bases and V by 5 bases; bases with no gene match: 3. Germline-derived CDR1 and CDR2 are SGHVS and FQNEAQ. In DNA, the CDR3 is TGTGCCAGCAGCCGGGACAGGGAAACAGATACGCAGTATTTT. This encodes CASSRDRETDTQYF.

This clonotype was counted many times. The gene calls are TRBV28 and TRBJ1-2, with no clear D. Germline-derived CDR1 and CDR2 are MDHEN and SYDVKM. Trimming stripped 5 bases from V and 8 bases from J, with 9 bases between. CDR3 length: 11 residues. CDR3 nucleotide sequence: TGTGCCAGCAGTGAGGTATCGGGCTACACCTTC. This gives the protein CASSEVSGYTF.

This clonotype occurred many times. The V and J genes are TRBV7-7 and TRBJ2-7; D perhaps matches TRBD1 (5 bases). Germline CDR1 is SSHAT and CDR2 is FNYEAQ (reference sequence). The CDR3 has 14 residues. V was shortened by 1 base and J by 2 bases, with 9 bases between the two germline ends. The CDR3 protein is CASSLGPGPYEQYF. The CDR3 bases are TGTGCCAGCAGCTTAGGTCCAGGGCCCTACGAGCAGTACTTC.

The rearrangement uses TRBV5-1 and TRBJ2-1; maybe TRBD1 (6 bases). CDR3 length equals 18 residues. V lost 0 bases and J 4 bases, leaving 20 bases between the germline ends. Germline values: CDR1 SGHRS, CDR2 YFSETQ. The CDR3 DNA follows: TGCGCCAGCAGCTTGGTCGTTCCACAGGGAAGGGGTTACAATGAGCAGTTCTTC. Encoded protein: CASSLVVPQGRGYNEQFF.